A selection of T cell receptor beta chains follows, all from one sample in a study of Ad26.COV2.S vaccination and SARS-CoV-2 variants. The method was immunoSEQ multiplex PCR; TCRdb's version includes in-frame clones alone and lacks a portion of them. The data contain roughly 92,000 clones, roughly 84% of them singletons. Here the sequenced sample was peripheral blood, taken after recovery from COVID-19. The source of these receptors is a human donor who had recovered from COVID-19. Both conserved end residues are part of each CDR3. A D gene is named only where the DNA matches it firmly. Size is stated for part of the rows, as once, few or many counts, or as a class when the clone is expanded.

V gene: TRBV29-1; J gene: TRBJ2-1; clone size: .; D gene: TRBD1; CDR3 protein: CSVEIPGQGKEDEQFF; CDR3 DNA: TGCAGCGTTGAGATACCGGGACAGGGGAAAGAAGATGAGCAGTTCTTC
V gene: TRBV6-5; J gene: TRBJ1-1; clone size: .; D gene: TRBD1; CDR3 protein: CASSRQGFGNTEAFF; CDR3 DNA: TGTGCCAGCAGTCGACAGGGATTTGGGAACACTGAAGCTTTCTTT
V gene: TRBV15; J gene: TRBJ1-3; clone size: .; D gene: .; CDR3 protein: CATSSDPSGNTIYF; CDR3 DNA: TGTGCCACCAGCAGTGACCCCTCTGGAAACACCATATATTTT
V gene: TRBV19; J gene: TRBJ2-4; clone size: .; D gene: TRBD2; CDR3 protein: CASRGTSENIQYF; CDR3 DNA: TGTGCCAGTAGGGGGACTAGCGAAAACATTCAGTACTTC
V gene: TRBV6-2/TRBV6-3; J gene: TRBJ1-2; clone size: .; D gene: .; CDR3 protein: CASSYPDSNYGYTF; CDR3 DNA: TGTGCCAGCAGTTACCCGGACAGCAACTATGGCTACACCTTC
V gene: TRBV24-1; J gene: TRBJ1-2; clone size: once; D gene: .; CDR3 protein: CATSDPGISYGYTF; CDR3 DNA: TGTGCCACCAGTGACCCCGGGATTTCATATGGCTACACCTTC
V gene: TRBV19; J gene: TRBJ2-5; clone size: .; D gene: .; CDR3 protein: CASSISTLQETQYF; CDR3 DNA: TGTGCCAGTAGTATATCCACCCTACAAGAGACCCAGTACTTC
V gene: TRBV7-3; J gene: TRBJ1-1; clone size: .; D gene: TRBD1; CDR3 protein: CASSPGQGRSAEAFF; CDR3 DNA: TGTGCCAGCAGCCCGGGACAGGGGCGGTCGGCTGAAGCTTTCTTT
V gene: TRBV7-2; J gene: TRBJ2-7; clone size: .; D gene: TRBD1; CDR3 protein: CASSLVGTGGYEQYF; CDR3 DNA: TGTGCCAGCAGCTTAGTTGGGACAGGGGGCTACGAGCAGTACTTC
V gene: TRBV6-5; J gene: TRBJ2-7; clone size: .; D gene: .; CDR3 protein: CATLSGLYEQYF; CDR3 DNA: TGTGCCACCCTATCGGGCCTCTACGAGCAGTACTTC
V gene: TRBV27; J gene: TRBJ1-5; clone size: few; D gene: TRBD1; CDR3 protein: CATWDRGHLFSNQPQHF; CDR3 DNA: TGTGCCACCTGGGACAGGGGGCATCTTTTTAGCAATCAGCCCCAGCATTTT
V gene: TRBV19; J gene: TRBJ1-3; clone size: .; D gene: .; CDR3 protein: CASSILLQATSSGNTIYF; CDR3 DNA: TGTGCCAGTAGTATCCTCCTTCAAGCAACGTCCTCTGGAAACACCATATATTTT
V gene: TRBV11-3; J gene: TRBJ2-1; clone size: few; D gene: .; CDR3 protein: CASSFRRGDEQFF; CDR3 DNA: TGTGCCAGCAGCTTCCGCAGGGGGGATGAGCAGTTCTTC
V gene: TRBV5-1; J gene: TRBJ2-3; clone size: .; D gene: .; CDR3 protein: CASSLRPADTQYF; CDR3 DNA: TGCGCCAGCAGCTTGCGTCCGGCAGATACGCAGTATTTT
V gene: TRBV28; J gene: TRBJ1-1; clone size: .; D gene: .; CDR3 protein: CASSVPVLNTEAFF; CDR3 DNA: TGTGCCAGCAGTGTCCCTGTCCTGAACACTGAAGCTTTCTTT
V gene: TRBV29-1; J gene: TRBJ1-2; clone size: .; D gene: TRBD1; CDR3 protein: CSVEGQGIYGYTF; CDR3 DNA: TGCAGCGTTGAAGGACAGGGAATTTATGGCTACACCTTC
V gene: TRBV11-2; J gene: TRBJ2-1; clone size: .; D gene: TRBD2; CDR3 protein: CASSAYSSGVQPEQFF; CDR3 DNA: TGTGCCAGCAGCGCGTACTCTAGCGGGGTTCAGCCCGAGCAGTTCTTC
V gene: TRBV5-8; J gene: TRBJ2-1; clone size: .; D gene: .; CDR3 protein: CASFNGRNDNEQFF; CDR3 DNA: TGTGCCAGCTTCAACGGAAGGAATGACAATGAGCAGTTCTTC
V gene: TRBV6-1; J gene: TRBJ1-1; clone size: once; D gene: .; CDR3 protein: CASSLRGSAEAFF; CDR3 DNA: TGTGCCAGCAGCCTAAGGGGATCGGCTGAAGCTTTCTTT
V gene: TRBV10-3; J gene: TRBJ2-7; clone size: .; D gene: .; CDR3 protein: CAISETGRLMGSYEQYF; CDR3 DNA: TGTGCCATCAGTGAGACGGGGAGGCTAATGGGGTCCTACGAGCAGTACTTC
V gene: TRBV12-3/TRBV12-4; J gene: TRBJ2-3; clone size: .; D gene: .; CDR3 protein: CASSSAALFGQYF; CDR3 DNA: TGTGCCAGCAGTTCCGCCGCCCTTTTCGGGCAGTATTTT
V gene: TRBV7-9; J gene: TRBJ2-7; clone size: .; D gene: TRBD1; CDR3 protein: CASSFGTGGDPQYF; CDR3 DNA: TGTGCCAGCAGCTTTGGGACAGGGGGCGATCCGCAGTACTTC
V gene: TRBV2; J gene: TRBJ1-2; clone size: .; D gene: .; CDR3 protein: CASRTTRDITRFYGYTF; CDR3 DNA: TGTGCCAGCAGGACAACCCGGGACATAACTCGTTTCTATGGCTACACCTTC
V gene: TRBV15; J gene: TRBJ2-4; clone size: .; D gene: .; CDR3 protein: CATLDRKSQSAKNIQYF; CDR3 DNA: TGTGCCACCCTCGACCGAAAAAGTCAGTCAGCCAAAAACATTCAGTACTTC
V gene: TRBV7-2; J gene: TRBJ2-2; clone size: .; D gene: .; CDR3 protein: CASSTYRDKNTGELFF; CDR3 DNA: TGTGCCAGCAGCACCTACAGGGATAAAAACACCGGGGAGCTGTTTTTT
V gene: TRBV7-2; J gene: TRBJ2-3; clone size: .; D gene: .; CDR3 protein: CASSPTGDTQYF; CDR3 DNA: TGTGCCAGCAGCCCGACGGGGGATACGCAGTATTTT
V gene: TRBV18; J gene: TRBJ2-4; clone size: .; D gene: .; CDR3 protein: CASSPQGSGPNIQYF; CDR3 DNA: TGTGCCAGCTCACCACAGGGTAGTGGTCCTAACATTCAGTACTTC
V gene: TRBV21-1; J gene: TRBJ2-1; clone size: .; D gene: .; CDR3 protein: CASSKVRRVYNEQFF; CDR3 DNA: TGTGCCAGCAGCAAAGTCAGGCGGGTCTACAATGAGCAGTTCTTC
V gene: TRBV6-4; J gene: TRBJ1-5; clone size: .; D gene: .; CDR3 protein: CASSEQLNQPQHF; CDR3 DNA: TGTGCCAGCAGTGAACAGCTGAATCAGCCCCAGCATTTT
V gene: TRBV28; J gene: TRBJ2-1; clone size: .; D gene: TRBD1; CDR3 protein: CASSTQGLNEQFF; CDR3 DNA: TGTGCCAGCAGTACACAGGGGCTTAATGAGCAGTTCTTC
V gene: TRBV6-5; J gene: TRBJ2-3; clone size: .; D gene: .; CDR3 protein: CAVRGTTDTQYF; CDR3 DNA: TGTGCCGTACGCGGAACCACAGATACGCAGTATTTT
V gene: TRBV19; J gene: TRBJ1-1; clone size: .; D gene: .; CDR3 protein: CASSAQSRAAEAFF; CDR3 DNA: TGTGCCAGTAGTGCCCAGTCTCGGGCGGCGGAGGCTTTCTTT
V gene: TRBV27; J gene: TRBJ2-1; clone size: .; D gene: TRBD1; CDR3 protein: CASSLGSGQYNEQFF; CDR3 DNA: TGTGCCAGCAGTTTAGGGTCGGGACAGTACAATGAGCAGTTCTTC
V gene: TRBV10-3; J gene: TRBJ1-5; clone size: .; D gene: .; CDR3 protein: CAISRESNQPQHF; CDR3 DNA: TGTGCCATCAGCAGGGAAAGCAATCAGCCCCAGCATTTT
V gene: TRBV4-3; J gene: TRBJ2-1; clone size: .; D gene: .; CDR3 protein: CASGSVNNEQFF; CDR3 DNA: TGCGCCAGCGGAAGCGTGAACAATGAGCAGTTCTTC
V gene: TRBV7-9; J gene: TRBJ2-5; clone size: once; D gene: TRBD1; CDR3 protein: CASSLATGVFQETQYF; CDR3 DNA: TGTGCCAGCAGCTTAGCGACAGGGGTCTTCCAAGAGACCCAGTACTTC
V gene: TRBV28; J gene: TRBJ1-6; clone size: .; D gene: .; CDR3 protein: CASNQGPGSPLHF; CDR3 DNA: TGTGCCAGCAATCAGGGTCCAGGATCACCCCTCCACTTT
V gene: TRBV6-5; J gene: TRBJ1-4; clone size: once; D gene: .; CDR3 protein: CASSYSWGATNEKLFF; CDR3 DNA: TGTGCCAGCAGTTACTCTTGGGGGGCAACTAATGAAAAACTGTTTTTT
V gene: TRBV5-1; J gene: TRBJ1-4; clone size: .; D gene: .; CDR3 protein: CASSADSFGDLHRRDEKLFF; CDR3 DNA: TGCGCCAGCAGCGCCGACAGTTTCGGGGACCTCCACCGTAGGGATGAAAAACTGTTTTTT
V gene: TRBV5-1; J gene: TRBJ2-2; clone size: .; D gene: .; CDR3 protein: CASSLGLELSGELFF; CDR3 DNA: TGCGCCAGCAGCTTGGGTCTAGAGCTTAGCGGGGAGCTGTTTTTT
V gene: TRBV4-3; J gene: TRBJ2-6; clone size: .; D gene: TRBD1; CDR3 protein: CASSPGTGGSSGANVLTF; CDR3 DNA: TGCGCCAGCAGCCCCGGGACAGGAGGGAGCTCTGGGGCCAACGTCCTGACTTTC
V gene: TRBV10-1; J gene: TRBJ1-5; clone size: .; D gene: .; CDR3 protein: CASSVAGVNQPQHF; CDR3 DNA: TGCGCCAGCAGTGTCGCAGGGGTTAATCAGCCCCAGCATTTT
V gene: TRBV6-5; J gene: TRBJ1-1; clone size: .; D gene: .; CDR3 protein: CASSYANTEAFF; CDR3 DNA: TGTGCCAGCAGTTACGCGAACACTGAAGCTTTCTTT
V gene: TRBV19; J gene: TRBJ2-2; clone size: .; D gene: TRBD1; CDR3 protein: CASRMTGGSTGELFF; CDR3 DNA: TGTGCCAGTAGGATGACAGGGGGCTCAACCGGGGAGCTGTTTTTT
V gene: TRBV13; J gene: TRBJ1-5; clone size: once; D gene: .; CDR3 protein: CASSLGVGKPQHF; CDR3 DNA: TGTGCCAGCAGCTTAGGCGTCGGAAAGCCCCAGCATTTT